The rows below give T cell receptor beta chains drawn from one sample of a study of blood T cell repertoires in COVID-19. Data came from immunoSEQ multiplex PCR; TCRdb stores just in-frame clones and leaves some out. The sample holds about 70,000 clones, 70% to 90% seen once. The sequencing sample was made of peripheral blood. The source is a human donor in a cohort sampled during active COVID-19. Each CDR3 is given with its conserved first and last residue. The order of the fields is J gene, clone size, D gene, V gene, CDR3 DNA, CDR3 protein. The D gene is left open where the match is weak. The size field is filled for only some rows; it gives once, few, many or a size class.

TRBJ2-7 | NA | NA | TRBV18 | TGTGCCAGCTCACCACAACGGCAGGGAACCTACGAGCAGTACTTC | CASSPQRQGTYEQYF
TRBJ2-6 | NA | NA | TRBV2 | TGTGCCAGCAGTGAGACAGCCTCTGGGGCCAACGTCCTGACTTTC | CASSETASGANVLTF
TRBJ2-5 | once | TRBD1 | TRBV15 | TGTGCCACCAGCAGAGATCAATGGGACAGCCAAGAGACCCAGTACTTC | CATSRDQWDSQETQYF
TRBJ2-5 | NA | TRBD2 | TRBV5-1 | TGCGCCAGCAGCTCCTTAGCGGGAGGGTCCCAAGAGACCCAGTACTTC | CASSSLAGGSQETQYF
TRBJ2-3 | NA | TRBD2 | TRBV14 | TGTGCCAGCAGCCAAGCCACTAGCGCCCGCCCAGATACGCAGTATTTT | CASSQATSARPDTQYF
TRBJ2-1 | NA | NA | TRBV6-6 | TGTGCCAGCAGGGGCCGGGGTTCCTACAATGAGCAGTTCTTC | CASRGRGSYNEQFF
TRBJ1-5 | NA | NA | TRBV5-8 | TGTGCCAGCAGACTTACAGGGTTGAGCAATCAGCCCCAGCATTTT | CASRLTGLSNQPQHF
TRBJ2-2 | NA | TRBD1 | TRBV11-2 | TGTGCCAGCAGATTGGGACAGGTGAACACCGGGGAGCTGTTTTTT | CASRLGQVNTGELFF
TRBJ2-5 | NA | NA | TRBV5-1 | TGCGCCAGCAGCTTGGCTGTCTCAGAGACCCAGTACTTC | CASSLAVSETQYF
TRBJ1-1 | NA | NA | TRBV5-6 | TGTGCCAGCAGCCCCCCACCGTCTATGAACACTGAAGCTTTCTTT | CASSPPPSMNTEAFF
TRBJ1-1 | NA | NA | TRBV29-1 | TGCAGCGTTGAAGAGGTGGGGAGGGCTAACACTGAAGCTTTCTTT | CSVEEVGRANTEAFF
TRBJ1-1 | NA | TRBD1 | TRBV28 | TGTGCCAGCAGTTCCCAGGGGGGATCGCAGGGGGGACTTGAAGCTTTCTTT | CASSSQGGSQGGLEAFF
TRBJ2-5 | few | TRBD1 | TRBV3-1/TRBV3-2 | TGTGCCAGCAGCACGACAGGGGGTGGGGAGACCCAGTACTTC | CASSTTGGGETQYF
TRBJ1-4 | NA | NA | TRBV7-9 | TGTGCCAGCAGCTACGGGACACTTCACGCAACTAATGAAAAACTGTTTTTT | CASSYGTLHATNEKLFF
TRBJ2-5 | NA | TRBD2 | TRBV13 | TGTGCCAGCAGCTTAGGTCTAGCGGGAGGTATTACAGAGACCCAGTACTTC | CASSLGLAGGITETQYF
TRBJ2-7 | NA | NA | TRBV18 | TGTGCCAGCTCACCAGTGCCAGGGTGGCCCGAGCAGTACTTC | CASSPVPGWPEQYF
TRBJ2-3 | NA | TRBD1 | TRBV9 | TGTGCCAGCAGCTCGACGTTGGACAGGGAGAGAGATACGCAGTATTTT | CASSSTLDRERDTQYF
TRBJ2-3 | NA | TRBD2 | TRBV7-9 | TGTGCCAGCAGCCCGGCCACTAGCGGGGGCACAGATACGCAGTATTTT | CASSPATSGGTDTQYF
TRBJ2-5 | NA | TRBD1 | TRBV5-4 | TGTGCCAGCAGCCACAGGACAGGATCACAAGAGACCCAGTACTTC | CASSHRTGSQETQYF
TRBJ2-3 | NA | NA | TRBV19 | TGTGCCAGTAGCGGGAGCTCCACAGATACGCAGTATTTT | CASSGSSTDTQYF
TRBJ2-5 | NA | NA | TRBV2 | TGTGCCAGCAGCCGGGAGTGGGAGACCCAGTACTTC | CASSREWETQYF
TRBJ2-2 | NA | TRBD2 | TRBV5-1 | TGCGCCAGCAGCCCGGGACTAGCTCAGGTGGCCGGGGAGCTGTTTTTT | CASSPGLAQVAGELFF
TRBJ2-1 | NA | NA | TRBV5-1 | TGCGCCAGCAGCTTTCGTGGCAGCGGGTCCTCCTACAATGAGCAGTTCTTC | CASSFRGSGSSYNEQFF
TRBJ2-5 | NA | NA | TRBV3-1/TRBV3-2 | TGTGCCAGCACCCCGGCGGGGCTGCAAGAGACCCAGTACTTC | CASTPAGLQETQYF
TRBJ2-1 | NA | TRBD2 | TRBV5-1 | TGCGCCAGCAGCACCGGGACTAGCGGGAGCGATGAGCAGTTCTTC | CASSTGTSGSDEQFF
TRBJ2-5 | NA | NA | TRBV28 | TGTGCCAGCAGTCCAGGGACATTTCGGGAGACCCAGTACTTC | CASSPGTFRETQYF
TRBJ1-2 | NA | NA | TRBV7-9 | TGTGCCAGCAGCCTAAGCGGGGGTGGTTACTATGGCTACACCTTC | CASSLSGGGYYGYTF
TRBJ2-3 | once | TRBD2 | TRBV6-1 | TGTGCCAGCAGTGCTGGACTAGCAGCTAGCACAGATACGCAGTATTTT | CASSAGLAASTDTQYF
TRBJ2-1 | NA | NA | TRBV10-1 | TGCGCCAGCAGTGAGTGGCCCCGGGGAGAGCAGTTCTTC | CASSEWPRGEQFF
TRBJ1-6 | NA | NA | TRBV5-6 | TGTGCCAGCAGTCTGGGGCCCTCACCCCTCCACTTT | CASSLGPSPLHF
TRBJ2-7 | NA | TRBD1 | TRBV5-1 | TGCGCCAGCAGCTTGGTAAGTAGAAAAGACAGGGGGCTCCTAAACTCCTACGAGCAGTACTTC | CASSLVSRKDRGLLNSYEQYF